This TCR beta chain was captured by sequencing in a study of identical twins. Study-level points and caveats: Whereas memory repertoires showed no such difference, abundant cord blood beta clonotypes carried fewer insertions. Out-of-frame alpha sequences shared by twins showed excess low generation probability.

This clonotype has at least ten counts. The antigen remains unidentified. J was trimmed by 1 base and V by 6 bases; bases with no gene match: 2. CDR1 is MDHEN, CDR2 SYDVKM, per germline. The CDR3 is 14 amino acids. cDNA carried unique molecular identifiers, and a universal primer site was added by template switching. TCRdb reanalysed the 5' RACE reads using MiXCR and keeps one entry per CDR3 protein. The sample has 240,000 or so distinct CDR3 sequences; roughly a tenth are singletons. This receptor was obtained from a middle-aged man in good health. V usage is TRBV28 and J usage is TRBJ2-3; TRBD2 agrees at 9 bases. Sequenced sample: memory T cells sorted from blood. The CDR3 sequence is CASRLAGGTDTQYF. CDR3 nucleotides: TGTGCCAGCAGGTTAGCGGGAGGCACAGATACGCAGTATTTT.